This TCR beta chain came from a study of T cells in women clearing cervical HPV infection. The method was immunoSEQ multiplex PCR; TCRdb's version includes in-frame clones alone and lacks a portion of them. The sample holds 20,000 to 30,000 clones. Cervical HPV DNA detected by MY09/MY11 PCR, typed by dot-blot. The CDR3 runs 15 residues. V lost 5 bases to trimming and J lost 8 bases; unmatched junction nucleotides: 10. Germline CDR1 SGHTA, CDR2 FQGNSA. A note on this clone: The read ends 3 residues shy of where the CDR3 ends; the end is completed using the germline J gene.

The receptor comes from a woman between 18 and 70 years old with a cervical HPV16 infection that either progressed to CIN3+ or cleared (not recorded which). Sequencing was performed on blood buffy coat. This chain connects TRBV7-2 to TRBJ1-4, with 8 bases matching TRBD1. The CDR3 loop is CASSQTGQGAEKLFF. The covered CDR3 bases are TGTGCCAGCAGCCAGACTGGCCAGGGGGCCGAAAAA.